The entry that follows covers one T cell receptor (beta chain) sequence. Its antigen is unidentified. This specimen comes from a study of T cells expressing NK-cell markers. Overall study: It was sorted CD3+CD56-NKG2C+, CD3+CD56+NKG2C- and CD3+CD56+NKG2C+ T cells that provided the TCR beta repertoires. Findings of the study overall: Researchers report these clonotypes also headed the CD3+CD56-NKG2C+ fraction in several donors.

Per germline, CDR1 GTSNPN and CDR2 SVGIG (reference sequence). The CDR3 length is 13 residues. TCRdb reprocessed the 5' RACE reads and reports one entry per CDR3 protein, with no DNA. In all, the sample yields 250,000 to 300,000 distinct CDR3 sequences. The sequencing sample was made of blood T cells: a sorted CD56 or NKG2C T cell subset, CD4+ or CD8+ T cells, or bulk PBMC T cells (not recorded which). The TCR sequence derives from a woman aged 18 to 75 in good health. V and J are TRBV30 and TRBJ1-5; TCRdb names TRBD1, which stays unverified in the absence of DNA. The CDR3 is CAWSVGGREPQHF. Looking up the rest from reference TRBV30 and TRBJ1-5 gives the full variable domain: SQTIHQWPATLVQPVGSPLSLECTVEGTSNPNLYWYRQAAGRGLQLLFYSVGIGQISSEVPQNLSASRPQDRQFILSSKKLLLSDSGFYLCAWSVGGREPQHFGDGTRLSIL.